Presented here are 32 T cell receptor beta chains from one specimen sequenced in a study of T-cell reconstitution after alpha-beta-depleted transplantation in children. Unique molecular identifiers were used to barcode this TCRbeta library. TCRdb fed the PCR reads into MiXCR, producing one record per CDR3 protein. The data contain around 680,000 distinct CDR3 sequences, roughly 15% of them singletons. The material sequenced was PBMCs from the stem cell graft donor, taken from the stem cell graft. The receptors derive from a human donor who donated a stem cell graft to a child with acute myeloid leukemia.

A single count supports this clonotype. V is TRBV3-1 and J is TRBJ2-3; D is unclear. The length of the CDR3 is 18 residues. V was trimmed by 10 bases and J by 6 bases, leaving 32 bases between them. Germline V CDR1 and CDR2: LGHDT, YNNKEL (reference sequence). The CDR3, as DNA: TGTGCCATCTGCCTGGGTACGTACCTCCGAGGCGATTCGGATACGCAGTATTTT. It translates to CAICLGTYLRGDSDTQYF.

This clonotype was seen more than once but under ten times. The chain is built from TRBV7-8 and TRBJ2-3; 12 bases align to TRBD1. There are 19 residues in the CDR3. Unmatched junction bases numbered 14, after V lost 1 base and J lost 6 bases. Per germline, CDR1 SGHVS and CDR2 FQNEAQ. Here the CDR3 DNA reads TGTGCCAGCAGCTTAGGCGGGACAGGGGGCTTCTGGTCCACGGATACGCAGTATTTT. This gives the protein CASSLGGTGGFWSTDTQYF.

This clonotype occurred many times. The gene calls are TRBV20-1 and TRBJ1-2; D unclear. CDR1 DFQATT and CDR2 SNEGSKA come from the germline V gene (reference sequence). The CDR3 has 14 residues. V lost 1 base to trimming and J lost 4 bases, with 13 bases between them. The DNA for the CDR3 is TGCAGTGCTAGAGCCTGGTCATCCACCTATGGCTACACCTTC. Amino acid sequence: CSARAWSSTYGYTF.

This clonotype has a count of ten or more. DNA for the CDR3: TGCAGTGCCCCTTTAGGGAACTATGGCTACACCTTC. Residues: CSAPLGNYGYTF. The chain combines TRBV20-1 with TRBJ1-2; the D is unclear. V was trimmed by 6 bases and J by 2 bases, leaving 10 bases between them. Germline V gene sequence: CDR1 DFQATT, CDR2 SNEGSKA (reference sequence). There are 12 residues in the CDR3.

The sample holds a few counts of this clonotype. This rearrangement joins TRBV20-1 to TRBJ2-1, with TRBD2 identical over 14 bases. The CDR3 contains 19 residues. CDR1 and CDR2 (germline): DFQATT, SNEGSKA (reference sequence). The V and J ends lost 1 base and 6 bases, in that order; junction bases with no gene match: 14. In DNA form, the CDR3 reads TGCAGTGCTAGAGCTCCGAACCGACTAGCGGGGGGGCGCACCAATGAGCAGTTCTTC. Protein sequence: CSARAPNRLAGGRTNEQFF.

This clonotype was counted many times. The V gene is TRBV10-3, the J gene TRBJ1-6; D is possibly TRBD1 (5 bases). V dropped 0 bases and J dropped 7 bases, with 13 bases sitting between them. The germline CDR1 and CDR2 sequences are ENHRY and SYGVKD. The CDR3 is made up of 16 amino acids. This CDR3 reads CAISESSTAPNSPLHF. Written as DNA, the CDR3 is TGTGCCATCAGTGAGTCCTCGACAGCCCCCAATTCACCCCTCCACTTT.

The rearrangement links TRBV7-2 to TRBJ2-1; TRBD2 matches at 7 bases. V gave up 1 base and J gave up 4 bases; unmatched junction bases: 7. In germline, CDR1 is SGHTA, CDR2 FQGNSA. CDR3 size: 16 residues. CDR3 bases: TGTGCCAGCAGCTTAGGGGGGGGGTTGCGGTACAATGAGCAGTTCTTC. It specifies CASSLGGGLRYNEQFF. Drawing the rest from reference TRBV7-2 and TRBJ2-1, the complete variable domain is GAGVSQSPSNKVTEKGKDVELRCDPISGHTALYWYRQSLGQGLEFLIYFQGNSAPDKSGLPSDRFSAERTGGSVSTLTIQRTQQEDSAVYLCASSLGGGLRYNEQFFGPGTRLTVL.

This clonotype has just a few counts. The V call is TRBV7-9, the J call TRBJ1-5, with D maybe TRBD1 (5 bases). CDR1 and CDR2 (germline): SEHNR, FQNEAQ (reference sequence). CDR3 length: 14 residues. Trimming took 1 base from V and 9 from J, leaving 13 bases between them. CDR3 sequence reads: CASSLGGGLRPQHF. DNA for the CDR3: TGTGCCAGCAGCTTAGGCGGGGGACTGCGGCCCCAGCATTTT.

The chain links TRBV20-1 to TRBJ2-7, with TRBD2 matching 11 bases. The CDR3 has 15 residues. The V and J ends lost 6 bases and 0 bases, in that order; junction bases with no gene match: 7. Germline CDR1 and CDR2: DFQATT and SNEGSKA (reference sequence). CDR3 amino acids: CSAALAGATSYEQYF. CDR3 DNA: TGCAGTGCGGCACTAGCGGGGGCCACCTCCTACGAGCAGTACTTC.

The genes are TRBV3-1 and TRBJ2-1; 7 bases map to TRBD1. CDR1 LGHDT and CDR2 YNNKEL come from the germline V gene (reference sequence). Unmatched junction bases numbered 10, after V lost 0 bases and J lost 8 bases. The length of the CDR3 is 16 residues. CDR3 DNA: TGTGCCAGCAGCCAAGATGACAGGGTAGGGATCTATGAGCAGTTCTTC. Translating gives CASSQDDRVGIYEQFF.

The chain has TRBV12-3 or TRBV12-4 and TRBJ2-5; D unclear. CDR3 size: 14 residues. V lost 3 bases, J lost 4 bases, and 12 bases lay in between. The DNA for the CDR3 is TGTGCCAGCAGTTTGGTTCCTGGTCGAGAGACCCAGTACTTC. It encodes CASSLVPGRETQYF.

The chain recombines TRBV27 with TRBJ2-5; 11 bases match TRBD2. The germline V gene has CDR1 MNHEY and CDR2 SMNVEV (reference sequence). The length of the CDR3 is 17 residues. With V trimmed by 8 bases and J by 5 bases, 16 bases remained unmatched. In nucleotides, the CDR3 is TGTGCCAGCTCGGTGTTCGGGACTAGCGGCATTTGGGAGACCCAGTACTTC. As protein: CASSVFGTSGIWETQYF.

This clonotype was found many times. The V and J genes are TRBV7-3 and TRBJ2-3; the match to TRBD2 covers 9 bases. Trimming removed 0 bases from V and 4 bases from J; junction bases left unmatched: 2. CDR3 length: 15 amino acids. Germline CDR1 SGHTA, CDR2 FQGTGA. The CDR3: CASSLTRGGPDTQYF. The CDR3 nucleotides read TGTGCCAGCAGCTTAACGCGGGGGGGCCCAGATACGCAGTATTTT.

This clonotype appeared many times. This chain uses TRBV29-1 with TRBJ2-1; D is possibly TRBD2 (6 bases). There are 17 residues in the CDR3. CDR1 is SQVTM, CDR2 ANQGSEA, per germline. Trimming pared 8 bases from V and 9 bases from J, leaving 32 bases between. CDR3 amino acids: CSSWGGGGVSTSSEQFF. The CDR3 DNA reads TGCAGCTCATGGGGAGGAGGCGGGGTGTCCACAAGCAGTGAGCAGTTCTTC.

Many counts were recorded for this clonotype. The rearrangement uses TRBV7-8 and TRBJ2-3, with 7 bases aligning to TRBD2. Germline loops: CDR1 SGHVS, CDR2 FQNEAQ. The CDR3 contains 14 residues. J was trimmed by 5 bases and V by 7 bases; bases with no gene match: 9. The CDR3 loop is CASTEFGGGDTQYF. DNA of the CDR3: TGTGCCAGCACCGAATTTGGGGGGGGAGATACGCAGTATTTT.

The chain links TRBV6-1 to TRBJ2-3; D may be TRBD1 (5 bases). The germline V gene has CDR1 MNHNS and CDR2 SASEGT. The CDR3 is 14 amino acids. Trimming shortened V by 7 bases and J by 2 bases, and 13 bases separated the two germline ends. The CDR3 here is CASKGPYFTDTQYF. The CDR3 bases are TGTGCCAGCAAGGGGCCCTACTTCACAGATACGCAGTATTTT.

This clonotype was observed many times. V usage is TRBV20-1 and J usage is TRBJ1-5; D remains unclear. The CDR3 sequence is 12 residues long. The germline V gene has CDR1 DFQATT and CDR2 SNEGSKA (reference sequence). V shed 3 bases and J shed 4 bases, with 7 bases lying between them. The CDR3 coding sequence is TGCAGTGCTAGTAAGAGAAATCAGCCCCAGCATTTT. Protein: CSASKRNQPQHF.

This clonotype appeared many times. V and J are TRBV29-1 and TRBJ1-2; D is perhaps TRBD1 (5 bases). V lost 3 bases, J lost 7 bases, and 9 bases lay in between. CDR3 length: 11 amino acids. CDR1 is SQVTM, CDR2 ANQGSEA, per germline. CDR3 coding DNA: TGCAGCGTTGAGGCAGGGACTGGCTACACCTTC. Translating gives CSVEAGTGYTF.

The rearrangement joins TRBV15 to TRBJ1-2; 8 positions agree with TRBD1. The CDR3 is 12 residues long. The V gene end was trimmed by 5 bases and the J gene end by 6 bases; junction bases not matched to a gene: 2. The germline CDR1 and CDR2 sequences are LNHNV and YYDKDF (reference sequence). The CDR3 reads CATSPGGDGYTF. CDR3 nucleotide sequence: TGTGCCACCAGCCCAGGGGGCGATGGCTACACCTTC.

This clonotype turned up a few times. This chain uses TRBV5-1 with TRBJ2-7, with 7 nucleotides matching TRBD1. This CDR3 has 15 amino acids. Looked up from germline, CDR1 is SGHRS and CDR2 is YFSETQ. V dropped 0 bases and J dropped 2; count of bases not matched to a gene: 5. The CDR3 DNA is TGCGCCAGCAGCTTGGATGGCAGGGGGACCTACGAGCAGTACTTC. Amino acids: CASSLDGRGTYEQYF. The full variable domain, its missing parts supplied by reference TRBV5-1 and TRBJ2-7, is KAGVTQTPRYLIKTRGQQVTLSCSPISGHRSVSWYQQTPGQGLQFLFEYFSETQRNKGNFPGRFSGRQFSNSRSEMNVSTLELGDSALYLCASSLDGRGTYEQYFGPGTRLTVT.

The chain carries TRBV12-3 or TRBV12-4 and TRBJ2-7, with D perhaps matching TRBD1 (6 bases). V shed 4 bases and J shed 3 bases, with 13 bases lying between them. The CDR3 totals 14 residues. The CDR3, as DNA: TGTGCCAGCAGTTCCGATATACAGGGCTACGAGCAGTACTTC. Protein: CASSSDIQGYEQYF.

This clonotype was found many times. The chain combines TRBV20-1 with TRBJ2-1, with TRBD2 matching 11 bases. The CDR3 runs 15 residues. Losses at the gene ends were 6 bases for V and 4 bases for J; bases not matched to a gene: 8. Germline V CDR1 and CDR2: DFQATT, SNEGSKA (reference sequence). Here the CDR3 reads CSAPQGLAGYNEQFF. In DNA form, the CDR3 reads TGCAGTGCCCCTCAAGGACTAGCGGGTTACAATGAGCAGTTCTTC.

A word on this clonotype: This may arise from a read error, as a much more abundant clone is one base away. V gene TRBV7-9 combines with J gene TRBJ2-1, with 7 bases fitting TRBD2. The V gene's germline CDR1 is SEHNR and CDR2 FQNEAQ (reference sequence). Losses at the gene ends were 5 bases for V and 13 bases for J; bases not matched to a gene: 11. The CDR3 extends over 13 amino acids. The CDR3 sequence: CASSPQGGTDQFF. The CDR3 nucleotides are TGTGCCAGCAGCCCGCAGGGAGGGACTGACCAGTTCTTC.

This clonotype was counted many times. This chain joins TRBV20-1 and TRBJ1-6; D is ambiguous. CDR3 length: 16 residues. The germline V gene encodes CDR1 DFQATT and CDR2 SNEGSKA (reference sequence). Trimming left V 3 bases short and J 8 bases short, with 20 bases between. The CDR3 coding sequence is TGCAGTGCTAGTCCAGAGAAAGCGGGCGACCATTCACCCCTCCACTTT. Translation gives CSASPEKAGDHSPLHF.

The genes are TRBV12-3 or TRBV12-4 and TRBJ2-3, with 10 bases identical to TRBD2. CDR3 size: 15 residues. The V segment lost 7 bases and the J segment 0 bases; nucleotides outside the gene matches: 4. CDR3 amino acids: CASTIAGGSTDTQYF. As DNA, the CDR3 is TGTGCCAGCACCATAGCGGGGGGCAGCACAGATACGCAGTATTTT.

The chain has TRBV3-1 and TRBJ2-1; 13 bases line up with TRBD2. V shed 0 bases, J shed 9 bases, and the junction held 5 bases outside the gene matches. This CDR3 region has 16 residues. The germline V gene encodes CDR1 LGHDT and CDR2 YNNKEL (reference sequence). This chain's CDR3 is CASSQDLRLAGGEQFF. CDR3 coding DNA: TGTGCCAGCAGCCAAGATTTAAGACTAGCGGGGGGTGAGCAGTTCTTC.

This clonotype appeared a few times. The CDR3 loop reads CASSPGFTIYF. The CDR3 DNA follows: TGTGCCAGCAGCCCTGGTTTTACCATATATTTT. This chain uses TRBV4-2 with TRBJ1-3; D gene unclear. The CDR3 is made up of 11 amino acids. Germline CDR1 is LGHNA and CDR2 is YNFKEQ. Trimming took 4 bases from V and 10 from J, leaving 8 bases between them.

This clonotype was detected ten times or more. This chain connects TRBV20-1 to TRBJ1-6; no clear D gene. Germline lookup yields CDR1 DFQATT and CDR2 SNEGSKA (reference sequence). The CDR3 totals 13 residues. Trimming stripped 5 bases from V and 7 bases from J, with 12 bases between. The CDR3, as DNA: TGCAGTGCTGGCGGACTGATCAATTCACCCCTCCACTTT. This encodes CSAGGLINSPLHF.

This clonotype was detected many times. This chain links TRBV13 with TRBJ2-7, with a possible D match to TRBD2 (7 bases). V was trimmed by 5 bases and J by 3 bases, leaving 14 bases between them. The germline CDR1 and CDR2 sequences are PRHDT and FYEKMQ (reference sequence). The CDR3 is made up of 14 amino acids. As DNA, the CDR3 is TGTGCCAGCAGCCAAGGGGGGGGCCTCTACGAGCAGTACTTC. Translation gives CASSQGGGLYEQYF.

This clonotype was observed many times. V gene TRBV20-1 combines with J gene TRBJ2-1; 10 bases fit TRBD2. This CDR3 is built from 15 residues. From germline, CDR1 is DFQATT and CDR2 SNEGSKA (reference sequence). The junction had 9 bases not matched to a gene; V was cut back by 5 bases and J by 5 bases. The CDR3 DNA reads as TGCAGTGCTCGAAGACCCCTAGCGGGGGACAATGAGCAGTTCTTC. Amino acids: CSARRPLAGDNEQFF.

At least ten counts were recorded for this clonotype. The chain employs TRBV15 and TRBJ2-7, with 7 bases aligning to TRBD1. After removal of 3 bases from V and 1 base from J, the junction contained 9 bases not matched to a gene. This CDR3 is built from 16 residues. From germline, CDR1 is LNHNV and CDR2 YYDKDF (reference sequence). The CDR3 sequence: CATSSGFGQASYEQYF. DNA of the CDR3: TGTGCCACCAGCAGCGGATTCGGACAGGCTTCCTACGAGCAGTACTTC.

The V gene is TRBV7-3, the J gene TRBJ2-2; D gene ambiguous. The germline V and J ends were trimmed by 6 bases and 6 bases, with 17 bases remaining between them. The CDR3 extends over 15 amino acids. CDR1 is SGHTA and CDR2 is FQGTGA in the germline V gene. The CDR3 spells CASSSKPGGPGELFF. The CDR3 region has the DNA TGTGCCAGCAGTTCCAAACCGGGTGGACCCGGGGAGCTGTTTTTT.